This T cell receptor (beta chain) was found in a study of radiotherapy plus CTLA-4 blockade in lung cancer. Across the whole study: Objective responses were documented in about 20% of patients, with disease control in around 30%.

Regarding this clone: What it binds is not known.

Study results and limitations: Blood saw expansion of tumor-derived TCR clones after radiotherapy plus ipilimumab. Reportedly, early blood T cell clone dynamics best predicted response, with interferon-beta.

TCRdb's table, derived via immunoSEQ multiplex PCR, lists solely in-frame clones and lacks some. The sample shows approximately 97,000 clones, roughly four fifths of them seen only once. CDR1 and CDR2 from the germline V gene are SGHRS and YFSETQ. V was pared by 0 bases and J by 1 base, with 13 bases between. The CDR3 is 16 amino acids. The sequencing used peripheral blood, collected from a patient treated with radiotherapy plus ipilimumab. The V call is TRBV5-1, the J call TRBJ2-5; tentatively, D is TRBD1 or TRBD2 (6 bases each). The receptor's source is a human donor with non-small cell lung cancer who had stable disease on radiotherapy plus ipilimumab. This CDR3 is CASSLGPGGGQETQYF. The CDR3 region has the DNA TGCGCCAGCAGCTTGGGCCCCGGGGGCGGCCAAGAGACCCAGTACTTC. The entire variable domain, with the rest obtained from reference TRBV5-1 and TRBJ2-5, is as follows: KAGVTQTPRYLIKTRGQQVTLSCSPISGHRSVSWYQQTPGQGLQFLFEYFSETQRNKGNFPGRFSGRQFSNSRSEMNVSTLELGDSALYLCASSLGPGGGQETQYFGPGTRLLVL.